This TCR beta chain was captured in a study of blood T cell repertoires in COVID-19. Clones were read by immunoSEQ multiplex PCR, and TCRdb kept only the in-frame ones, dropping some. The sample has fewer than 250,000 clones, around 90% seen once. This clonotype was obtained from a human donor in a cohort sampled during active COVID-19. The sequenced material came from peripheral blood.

CDR3 sequence: CASRPGQGREQYF. The CDR3 coding sequence is TGTGCCAGCAGGCCGGGACAGGGAAGAGAGCAGTACTTC. The V and J genes are TRBV7-2 and TRBJ2-7, with 9 bases lining up with TRBD1. The germline V gene has CDR1 SGHTA and CDR2 FQGNSA. The CDR3 has 13 amino acids. The V segment lost 6 bases and the J segment 7 bases; nucleotides outside the gene matches: 7.